This T cell receptor beta chain originates from a study of cytomegalovirus exposure and HLA in healthy donors. PCR primers comprised 60 Vbeta and 13 Jbeta primers. Clones were read by immunoSEQ multiplex PCR, and TCRdb kept only the in-frame ones, dropping some. In the table there are over 70,000 clones, 67% of which are singletons. Study observations and caveats: Most observed TCR sequences were rare, whereas some public TCRs were detected in many donors. Indistinguishable V segments, including TRBV6-2 and TRBV6-3, were excluded. About 150 TCR beta chains were listed as cytomegalovirus-associated. TCR beta sequences reportedly predicted most subjects' HLA-A and HLA-B alleles accurately.

With regard to this clone: The antigen is not known.

Germline assignment: CDR1 SGHKS and CDR2 YYEKEE (reference sequence). The length of the CDR3 is 12 residues. V was clipped by 4 bases and J by 4 bases, with 9 bases between them. The chain has TRBV5-5 and TRBJ2-7; unclear D gene. This TCR was sampled from a man aged 30 to 39 in good health and CMV-seronegative. The sample taken for sequencing was PBMCs. The CDR3 nucleotides read TGTGCCAGCAGCATGTCTCCTTACGAGCAGTACTTC. Amino acid sequence: CASSMSPYEQYF.